These 12 T cell receptor beta chains were all obtained from the same sample, sequenced in a study of CD8+CD57+ T cells in acquired aplastic anemia. CD8+CD57+ cell expansion, shown by flow cytometry, had occurred in the patients selected for sequencing. Genomic DNA served as template for TCR beta VDJ and CDR3 profiling. Each CDR3 protein is one row after TCRdb ran MiXCR on the reads. The sample lists 200,000 to 250,000 distinct CDR3 sequences; under 55% were seen once. The material sequenced was sorted CD4+, CD8+, or CD8+CD57+ T cells (not recorded which) from PBMCs. The source is a human donor with aplastic anemia.

As for this clonotype: As the CDR3 is not closed by the conserved phenylalanine or tryptophan, this likely results from a read error. The rearrangement uses TRBV2 and TRBJ2-5; 15 bases fit TRBD2. V was pared by 6 bases and J by 4 bases, with 6 bases of the junction left unmatched. This CDR3 region has 16 residues. Germline V gives CDR1 SNHLY, CDR2 FYNNEI. The CDR3 loop is CASSLGLAGGAETQYL. CDR3 sequence (DNA): TGTGCCAGCAGCTTGGGACTAGCGGGGGGTGCAGAGACCCAGTACCTC.

The V call is TRBV24-1, the J call TRBJ1-1; D gene unclear. CDR1 KGHDR and CDR2 SFDVKD come from the germline V gene. This CDR3 spans 12 amino acids. The ends were cut back, 9 bases at V and 3 bases at J, with 10 bases in the middle. CDR3 nucleotide sequence: TGTGCCACCCCCCCTCGCGACACTGAAGCTTTCTTT. Protein product: CATPPRDTEAFF.

This clonotype has a single count. V usage is TRBV6-5 and J usage is TRBJ2-1; 8 bases align to TRBD2. Losses at the gene ends were 6 bases for V and 4 bases for J; bases not matched to a gene: 8. Germline loops: CDR1 MNHEY, CDR2 SVGAGI. CDR3 length: 15 residues. CDR3 sequence: CASRSGRGVYNEQFF. CDR3 nucleotides: TGTGCCAGCAGATCGGGGCGGGGGGTTTACAATGAGCAGTTCTTC.

Points on this clonotype: Compared with germline, one end of the junction differs, possibly owing to a read error. This chain connects TRBV19 to TRBJ1-1; maybe TRBD1 (5 bases). Looked up from germline, CDR1 is LNHDA and CDR2 is SQIVND (reference sequence). This CDR3 comprises 15 residues. CDR3 sequence reads: CASSIESRGREGASF. CDR3 DNA: TGTGCCAGTAGTATAGAGAGCCGGGGCAGGGAAGGAGCTTCCTTT.

The CDR3 region has the DNA TGCAGCGCACTGACAGGGCGTGAGGGACCCCTCCACTTT. Translating gives CSALTGREGPLHF. The chain is built from TRBV29-1 and TRBJ1-6, with 7 bases lining up with TRBD1. Germline trimming cut 7 bases from V and 12 bases from J; bases unmatched to any gene: 12. The CDR3 runs to 13 residues. Germline-derived CDR1 and CDR2 are SQVTM and ANQGSEA.

This chain connects TRBV29-1 to TRBJ1-2, with 7 bases identical to TRBD1. CDR1 is SQVTM and CDR2 is ANQGSEA in the germline V gene. CDR3 size: 15 residues. Losses at the gene ends were 4 bases for V and 4 bases for J; bases not matched to a gene: 12. The chain's CDR3 is CSVGGRLTGSYGYTF. The CDR3 coding sequence is TGCAGCGTTGGAGGCCGTCTGACAGGGAGCTATGGCTACACCTTC.

This clonotype was detected many times. This sequence joins TRBV6-6 and TRBJ2-3; TRBD2 matches 10 bases. The V and J ends lost 8 bases and 3 bases, in that order; junction bases with no gene match: 8. There are 15 residues in the CDR3. Germline V gene sequence: CDR1 MNHNY, CDR2 SVGAGI (reference sequence). CDR3 amino acids: CASGDRTSGTDTQYF. Written as DNA, the CDR3 is TGTGCCAGCGGGGACAGGACTAGCGGAACAGATACGCAGTATTTT.

V usage is TRBV10-2 and J usage is TRBJ1-1; possible D gene TRBD1, 6 bases. In germline, CDR1 is WSHSY, CDR2 SAAADI. With 0 bases removed from V and 1 base from J, the gap between germline ends came to 12 bases. CDR3 length equals 16 residues. As DNA, the CDR3 is TGCGCCAGCAGTGAGTCAACCAGGGGTCGGAACACTGAAGCTTTCTTT. Its translation: CASSESTRGRNTEAFF.

The chain joins TRBV20-1 to TRBJ2-3, with 12 positions matching TRBD1. CDR1 and CDR2 from the germline V gene are DFQATT and SNEGSKA (reference sequence). V shed 5 bases, J shed 3 bases, and the junction held 12 bases outside the gene matches. CDR3 length equals 17 residues. CDR3 coding DNA: TGCAGTGCTCAACGTTCTGGGACAGGGGGCGGAACAGATACGCAGTATTTT. Its translation is CSAQRSGTGGGTDTQYF.

About this clonotype: A much larger clone differs from this one at a single base, so this may be a read error. The V gene is TRBV6-1, the J gene TRBJ1-1; TRBD1 agrees at 9 bases. The germline V gene has CDR1 MNHNS and CDR2 SASEGT. This CDR3 has 13 amino acids. CDR3 DNA sequence: TGTGCCGGCAGGACAGGGGAGAACACTGAAGCTTTCTTT. This translates into CAGRTGENTEAFF.

The CDR3 DNA is TGTGCCAGCAGCTTAGCGACGGGACCTTCGTACTACGAGCAGTACTTC. Amino acid sequence: CASSLATGPSYYEQYF. The V and J genes are TRBV7-9 and TRBJ2-7; either TRBD1 or TRBD2 may supply D (5 bases each). V lost 0 bases and J lost 3, with 15 bases in between. CDR1 SEHNR and CDR2 FQNEAQ come from the germline V gene (reference sequence). The CDR3 runs 16 residues.

The chain employs TRBV10-1 and TRBJ1-1; the D gene is possibly TRBD1 (6 bases). V shed 9 bases and J shed 8 bases, with 19 bases lying between them. This CDR3 region has 13 residues. Germline V gene lookup returns CDR1 WNHNN and CDR2 SYGVQD (reference sequence). CDR3 DNA: TGCGCCAGTGCCGGGACAAGGGGCGAGGAAGCTTTCTTT. It yields the protein CASAGTRGEEAFF.